The T cell receptor beta chain described here comes from a study of neurological immune-mediated disorders. cDNA was made by 5'RACE with 10-nucleotide random UMIs. TCRdb re-derived calls from the 5' RACE reads in MiXCR, one entry per CDR3 protein. Of tens of thousands of distinct CDR3 sequences in the sample, roughly 21% were seen once. Ten or more counts support this clonotype. Time point of the sample: technical triplicate 3. Libraries used 2 million unsorted PBMCs kept frozen in RNAlater. Per the germline V gene, CDR1 is MGHRA and CDR2 is YSYEKL. There are 15 residues in the CDR3. The V and J ends lost 1 base and 1 base respectively, with 11 bases between them.

This clonotype was sampled from a man between 60 and 75 years old with HTLV-1-associated myelopathy (HAM/TSP). The source material was PBMCs. The J gene is TRBJ2-7, the V gene TRBV4-1, with D unclear. CDR3 loop: CASSQGAASSYEQYF. The CDR3 DNA is TGCGCCAGCAGCCAAGGGGCAGCGAGTTCCTACGAGCAGTACTTC.